The following is a T cell receptor (beta chain) sequence with its context. In the authors' methods: Reference gene primer amplification yielded estimated nucleated cell counts. TCRdb's table, derived via immunoSEQ multiplex PCR, lists solely in-frame clones and lacks some. V, J and clone size were drawn from that table, and D and trimming were deduced from the DNA. The sample records 100,000 to 150,000 clones, 86% being singletons. The record originates from a study of blood T cell repertoires in COVID-19. This TCR was recovered from a man aged 70 or older who had recovered from COVID-19. Source material: peripheral blood.

CDR3 nucleotides: TGTGCCAGCAGCCAAGATACAGCGCGGGGTACGCAGTATTTT. It yields the protein CASSQDTARGTQYF. The chain is built from TRBV3-1 (or the pseudogene TRBV3-2) and TRBJ2-3; tentative D call: TRBD2 (6 bases). CDR3 length equals 14 residues. The germline V gene has CDR1 LGHDT and CDR2 YNNKEL (reference sequence). V lost 0 bases to trimming and J lost 8 bases, with 12 bases between them.